The 29 T cell receptor beta chains in this list originate from one sample, sequenced in a study of control samples from healthy donors and cancer patients. TCRdb keeps only in-frame clones here, not all; method: immunoSEQ multiplex PCR. The sample includes nearly 200,000 clones, about 91% of them seen just once. Material for sequencing was blood. Every receptor here comes from a man aged 25 to 40 in good health.

The V gene is TRBV30, the J gene TRBJ2-1, with D perhaps matching TRBD2 (5 bases). This CDR3 comprises 13 residues. The V and J ends lost 3 bases and 8 bases respectively, with 14 bases between them. CDR1 and CDR2 from the germline V gene are GTSNPN and SVGIG (reference sequence). CDR3 nucleotide sequence: TGTGCCTGGAGCGAGGGATACAGCGATGAGCAGTTCTTC. It translates to CAWSEGYSDEQFF.

The chain combines TRBV2 with TRBJ1-2; TRBD1 matches 9 bases. CDR1 is SNHLY, CDR2 FYNNEI, per germline. The CDR3 consists of 14 residues. The ends lost 6 bases at V and 5 bases at J; junction bases unmatched: 7. The CDR3 DNA reads as TGTGCCAGCAGACAGGGGGCAGGCCCTTATGGCTACACCTTC. Residues: CASRQGAGPYGYTF.

This chain uses TRBV9 with TRBJ1-1; a weak D match, TRBD1 (6 bases). Germline assignment: CDR1 SGDLS and CDR2 YYNGEE. V was pared by 4 bases and J by 8 bases, with 18 bases between. The CDR3 covers 14 residues. The chain's CDR3 is CASSYTGYGGEAFF. The CDR3 region has the DNA TGTGCCAGCAGCTACACAGGGTACGGAGGGGAAGCTTTCTTT.

V gene TRBV5-1 combines with J gene TRBJ2-1; maybe TRBD2 (7 bases). This CDR3 contains 14 residues. CDR1 and CDR2 from the germline V gene are SGHRS and YFSETQ. V gave up 5 bases and J gave up 2 bases, with 11 bases separating them. The CDR3, as DNA: TGCGCCAGCAGTGGGGGGGCCACCTACAATGAGCAGTTCTTC. This encodes CASSGGATYNEQFF.

The chain carries TRBV18 and TRBJ1-1, with D possibly matching TRBD1 (6 bases). V was cut by 6 bases and J by 1 base, with 15 bases left in between. Germline CDR1 reads KGHSH; CDR2 reads LQKENI. This CDR3 has 15 residues. The DNA for the CDR3 is TGTGCCAGCTCTTTATCACAGGGCCGGAACACTGAAGCTTTCTTT. Its protein is CASSLSQGRNTEAFF.

CDR3 loop: CASSPPGVGLREKLFF. CDR3 nucleotide sequence: TGTGCCAGCTCACCTCCCGGGGTTGGGTTAAGAGAAAAACTGTTTTTT. The chain joins TRBV18 to TRBJ1-4; D gene unclear. CDR3 length: 16 amino acids. Germline V CDR1 and CDR2: KGHSH, LQKENI. Trimming cost V 3 bases and J 8 bases, with 19 bases left between them.

The CDR3 region has the DNA TGTGCCAGCAGCTTGTCCCGGGACAGGGTTAGCGAGCAGTACTTC. Translating it yields CASSLSRDRVSEQYF. The V and J genes are TRBV27 and TRBJ2-7, with 9 bases fitting TRBD1. The germline gives CDR1 MNHEY, CDR2 SMNVEV (reference sequence). This CDR3 spans 15 amino acids. The ends lost 6 bases at V and 6 bases at J; junction bases unmatched: 12.

This clone showed up just once. Written as DNA, the CDR3 is TGTGCCAGCAGTGAGAAGAACACCGGGGAGCTGTTTTTT. Translating it yields CASSEKNTGELFF. The chain links TRBV6-4 to TRBJ2-2; D not certain. V gave up 3 bases and J gave up 1 base, with 3 bases separating them. This CDR3 region has 13 residues. CDR1 and CDR2 from the germline V gene are MRHNA and SNTAGT.

J is TRBJ1-2 and V is TRBV29-1, with D perhaps matching TRBD1 (6 bases). Trimming took 5 bases from V and 6 from J, leaving 13 bases between them. This CDR3 is 12 amino acids long. Per the germline V gene, CDR1 is SQVTM and CDR2 is ANQGSEA. For the CDR3, the DNA is TGCAGCGTTACTAACAGGGTTGATGGCTACACCTTC. This gives the protein CSVTNRVDGYTF.

The CDR3, as DNA: TGCGCCAGCAGCTTGTATAAAAGGGACAGCGAGCAGTACTTC. It translates to CASSLYKRDSEQYF. The chain couples TRBV10-1 to TRBJ2-7, with TRBD1 matching 7 bases. Germline CDR1 WNHNN, CDR2 SYGVQD (reference sequence). CDR3 length: 14 residues. V lost 6 bases and J lost 6; bases outside the gene matches: 11.

This rearrangement joins TRBV13 to TRBJ1-4, with 10 bases aligning to TRBD1. With V trimmed by 3 bases and J by 3 bases, 7 bases remained unmatched. Germline CDR1 is PRHDT and CDR2 is FYEKMQ (reference sequence). The CDR3 has 17 amino acids. The CDR3 DNA sequence: TGTGCCAGCAGCTTCGCCGGGACAGGGGCCTCTAATGAAAAACTGTTTTTT. Translated, it gives CASSFAGTGASNEKLFF.

This chain joins TRBV27 and TRBJ1-1; D is undetermined. Germline V gene lookup returns CDR1 MNHEY and CDR2 SMNVEV (reference sequence). V was trimmed by 3 bases and J by 1 base, leaving 12 bases between them. This CDR3 is 15 amino acids long. The CDR3 region has the DNA TGTGCCAGCAGTTTGTCCCAGGCAGGGAACACTGAAGCTTTCTTT. Its protein product is CASSLSQAGNTEAFF.

This chain joins TRBV6-6 and TRBJ1-5; 7 bases are a match to TRBD1. This CDR3 comprises 13 residues. Trimming took 7 bases from V and 5 from J; bases not matched to a gene: 5. Looked up from germline, CDR1 is MNHNY and CDR2 is SVGAGI (reference sequence). CDR3: CASTLQGDQPQHF. DNA of the CDR3: TGTGCCAGCACACTGCAGGGGGATCAGCCCCAGCATTTT.

This chain links TRBV7-3 with TRBJ1-2; D is possibly TRBD1 (6 bases). Germline CDR1 SGHTA, CDR2 FQGTGA. The V end was cut by 4 bases, the J end by 4 bases, with 19 bases between. CDR3 length: 16 amino acids. CDR3 amino acids: CASSSGDRRQVYGYTF. The DNA of the CDR3 is TGTGCCAGCAGCTCTGGGGACCGTAGACAGGTCTATGGCTACACCTTC.

The chain is built from TRBV6-5 and TRBJ2-3; the D gene is possibly TRBD1 (6 bases). The V gene lost 5 bases and the J gene lost 4 bases, with 16 bases spanning the gap. Germline V gene sequence: CDR1 MNHEY, CDR2 SVGAGI. This CDR3 contains 15 residues. The CDR3 nucleotides read TGTGCCAGCAGTCGGGGCTACAACAGGGCAGATACGCAGTATTTT. This translates into CASSRGYNRADTQYF.

The rearrangement joins TRBV19 to TRBJ1-5; 8 bases line up with TRBD1. V lost 9 bases and J lost 3; bases outside the gene matches: 7. CDR1 is LNHDA and CDR2 is SQIVND in the germline V gene (reference sequence). The CDR3 totals 14 residues. This chain's CDR3 is CASSTGGINQPQHF. Written as DNA, the CDR3 is TGTGCCAGCTCCACAGGGGGAATCAATCAGCCCCAGCATTTT.

CDR3 in amino acids: CAISEGLAGELYEQYF. The CDR3 bases are TGTGCCATCAGTGAGGGCCTAGCGGGGGAACTCTACGAGCAGTACTTC. The chain combines TRBV10-3 with TRBJ2-7, with 10 bases fitting TRBD2. This CDR3 spans 16 amino acids. CDR1 and CDR2 from the germline V gene are ENHRY and SYGVKD. V shed 2 bases, J shed 3 bases, and the junction held 7 bases outside the gene matches.

In this sample, this clone turned up a few times. The chain is built from TRBV24-1 and TRBJ1-4; D call uncertain. Trimming cost V 5 bases and J 0 bases, with 6 bases left between them. There are 14 residues in the CDR3. Germline CDR1 KGHDR, CDR2 SFDVKD. This CDR3 reads CATSGGTTNEKLFF. The CDR3 DNA sequence: TGTGCCACCAGTGGAGGGACAACTAATGAAAAACTGTTTTTT.

V usage is TRBV27 and J usage is TRBJ2-7; D remains ambiguous. Germline CDR1 is MNHEY and CDR2 is SMNVEV (reference sequence). Trimming cost V 6 bases and J 0 bases, with 12 bases left between them. The CDR3 sequence is 14 residues long. The CDR3 DNA is TGTGCCAGCAGCCTCACGATGAGCTCCTACGAGCAGTACTTC. It yields the protein CASSLTMSSYEQYF.

The chain employs TRBV19 and TRBJ1-3; unclear D gene. CDR3 length: 14 residues. The V gene's germline CDR1 is LNHDA and CDR2 SQIVND (reference sequence). V lost 3 bases to trimming and J lost 0 bases, with 6 bases between them. The CDR3 region is CASSMEPSGNTIYF. CDR3 sequence (DNA): TGTGCCAGTAGTATGGAGCCCTCTGGAAACACCATATATTTT.

The rearrangement links TRBV7-8 to TRBJ1-4; a possible D gene is TRBD1 (5 bases). V was trimmed by 2 bases and J by 7 bases, leaving 14 bases between them. The CDR3 loop spans 15 amino acids. Germline V lookup: CDR1 SGHVS, CDR2 FQNEAQ. CDR3 amino acids: CASSLLWGLSEKLFF. The CDR3 region has the DNA TGTGCCAGCAGCTTACTCTGGGGACTTAGTGAAAAACTGTTTTTT.

This clone was recorded only once. The chain's CDR3 is CASSPGRGQGINQPQHF. The CDR3 coding sequence is TGTGCCAGCAGCCCCGGCAGGGGGCAGGGAATTAATCAGCCCCAGCATTTT. This chain connects TRBV7-2 to TRBJ1-5; 8 nucleotides line up with TRBD1. The CDR3 length is 17 residues. V lost 5 bases and J lost 4; bases outside the gene matches: 13. Per the germline V gene, CDR1 is SGHTA and CDR2 is FQGNSA.

The chain combines TRBV13 with TRBJ2-1; the D gene is possibly TRBD1 (6 bases). The germline CDR1 and CDR2 sequences are PRHDT and FYEKMQ (reference sequence). This CDR3 has 15 amino acids. Trimming cost V 2 bases and J 8 bases, with 16 bases left between them. The DNA of the CDR3 is TGTGCCAGCAGCTTAAATCACAGGGCTCTGGATGAGCAGTTCTTC. This gives the protein CASSLNHRALDEQFF.

V gene TRBV5-1 combines with J gene TRBJ1-1, with no clear D. Germline loops: CDR1 SGHRS, CDR2 YFSETQ. The CDR3 runs to 16 residues. V dropped 1 base and J dropped 0 bases, with 13 bases sitting between them. The CDR3 DNA is TGCGCCAGCAGCTTGCTCCCGGGCGCAGTGAACACTGAAGCTTTCTTT. This sequence encodes CASSLLPGAVNTEAFF.

The chain has TRBV27 and TRBJ2-7; 8 positions agree with TRBD1. Germline lookup yields CDR1 MNHEY and CDR2 SMNVEV (reference sequence). The CDR3 contains 12 residues. Unmatched junction bases numbered 6, after V lost 9 bases and J lost 5 bases. CDR3 nucleotides: TGTGCCAGGGGAAAACAGGGGGACGAGCAGTACTTC. Protein: CARGKQGDEQYF.

This clone appeared a few times. The sample carries other DNA sequences with the same CDR3. V gene TRBV6-1 combines with J gene TRBJ2-3, with 11 bases lining up with TRBD2. The germline gives CDR1 MNHNS, CDR2 SASEGT. The J segment lost 1 base and the V segment lost 3 bases, leaving 0 bases of the junction unmatched. The CDR3 length is 15 residues. The CDR3 sequence: CASSETSGGTDTQYF. The CDR3 DNA is TGTGCCAGCAGTGAGACTAGCGGGGGCACAGATACGCAGTATTTT.

CDR3 loop: CASSQQMNTEAFF. In DNA form, the CDR3 reads TGCGCCAGCAGCCAACAAATGAACACTGAAGCTTTCTTT. The chain combines TRBV5-1 with TRBJ1-1; no firm D call. V dropped 4 bases and J dropped 0 bases, with 7 bases sitting between them. This CDR3 is 13 amino acids long. CDR1 and CDR2 (germline): SGHRS, YFSETQ.

J is TRBJ2-7 and V is TRBV11-2; D not certain. Germline assignment: CDR1 SGHAT and CDR2 FQNNGV. Trimming shortened V by 4 bases and J by 6 bases, and 4 bases separated the two germline ends. The CDR3 has 10 residues. The CDR3: CASSYSEQYF. The CDR3 DNA reads TGTGCCAGCAGCTATTCCGAGCAGTACTTC. Combining the CDR3 with reference TRBV11-2 and TRBJ2-7 gives the whole variable domain EAGVAQSPRYKIIEKRQSVAFWCNPISGHATLYWYQQILGQGPKLLIQFQNNGVVDDSQLPKDRFSAERLKGVDSTLKIQPAKLEDSAVYLCASSYSEQYFGPGTRLTVT.

The genes are TRBV7-3 and TRBJ1-2; D is perhaps TRBD1 (6 bases). The CDR3 totals 12 residues. V shed 5 bases and J shed 8 bases, with 12 bases lying between them. CDR1 SGHTA and CDR2 FQGTGA come from the germline V gene. DNA of the CDR3: TGTGCCAGCAGCCAGACAGGCCTGGGCTACACCTTC. This sequence encodes CASSQTGLGYTF.